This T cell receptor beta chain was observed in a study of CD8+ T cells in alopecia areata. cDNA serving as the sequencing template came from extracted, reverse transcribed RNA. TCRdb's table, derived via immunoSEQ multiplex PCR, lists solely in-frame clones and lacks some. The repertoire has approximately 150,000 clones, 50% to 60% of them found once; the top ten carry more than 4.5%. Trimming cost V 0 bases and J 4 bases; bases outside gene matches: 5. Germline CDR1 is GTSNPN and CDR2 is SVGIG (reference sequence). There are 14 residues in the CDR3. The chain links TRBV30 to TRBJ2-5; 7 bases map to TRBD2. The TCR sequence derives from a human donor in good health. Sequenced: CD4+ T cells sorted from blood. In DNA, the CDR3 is TGTGCCTGGAGTGTACCGGGGGGTGGAGAGACCCAGTACTTC. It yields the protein CAWSVPGGGETQYF.